Given below is one T cell receptor (beta chain) in context. Its antigen is still unknown. The CDR3 is made up of 14 amino acids. The V segment lost 0 bases and the J segment 5 bases; nucleotides outside the gene matches: 4. Germline V gene lookup returns CDR1 SGHRS and CDR2 YFSETQ. The sample belongs to a study of T-cell memory formation after mild COVID-19. Study background: TCR clusters mostly belonged to single donors.

TCRdb itself ran the 5' RACE reads through MiXCR, one entry per CDR3 protein. The repertoire holds about 150,000 distinct CDR3 sequences, with 30% to 35% as singletons. Study-wide results and limits: Clones shrinking from day 15 to 85 showed even CD4/CD8 mixes; later expanders tilted CD4+.

Sequenced input: PBMCs or a T cell subset sorted from them (not recorded which). This receptor was obtained from an adult woman who had mild COVID-19 (a few samples of this study predate the infection). Cell type and time point are not known. The chain combines TRBV5-1 with TRBJ1-2; 7 bases line up with TRBD1. The CDR3 DNA sequence: TGCGCCAGCAGCTTGGACAGGGGCTATTATGGCTACACCTTC. Translating it yields CASSLDRGYYGYTF.